This note documents a single T cell receptor (beta chain) sequence. As yet, its antigen is unknown. The sample comes from a study of breast tumors, draining lymph nodes, adjacent tissues. The study, taken as a whole, reports: Findings are consistent with lymph node origin and intratumoral expansion of most tumor T cells.

TCRdb analysed the multiplex PCR reads with MiXCR anew, one entry per CDR3 protein. The data show 150,000 to 200,000 distinct CDR3 sequences, approximately 30% seen once. V lost 4 bases to trimming and J lost 0 bases, with 16 bases between them. This CDR3 region has 17 residues. Per the germline V gene, CDR1 is SEHNR and CDR2 is FQNEAQ (reference sequence). Axillary draining lymph nodes of breast cancer patients supplied the node samples. This chain joins TRBV7-9 and TRBJ1-5, with D uncertain. The TCR was taken from a female donor with breast cancer. Some clones in this sample may be carry-over from other donors' samples. The specimen was axillary lymph node tissue. CDR3 DNA sequence: TGTGCCAGCAGCTCCCTGGACGGGTTAAATAGCAATCAGCCCCAGCATTTT. The encoded protein is CASSSLDGLNSNQPQHF.